The 12 T cell receptor beta chains below all came from one sample that was sequenced in a study of blood T cell repertoires in COVID-19. Assay: immunoSEQ multiplex PCR; the TCRdb copy retains only in-frame clones and omits some. The repertoire consists of about 260,000 clones, with around 87% occurring once and the leading ten covering 3.6%. What was sequenced was peripheral blood. The receptors originated from a man between 18 and 35 years old with active or convalescent COVID-19.

This clone was detected once. V gene TRBV30 combines with J gene TRBJ2-3; 7 bases align to TRBD2. The CDR3 covers 14 residues. V lost 7 bases to trimming and J lost 2 bases; unmatched junction nucleotides: 9. In germline, CDR1 is GTSNPN, CDR2 SVGIG (reference sequence). The CDR3 region has the DNA TGTGCCTTCTCTAGCGGAGGCTTCACAGATACGCAGTATTTT. The encoded protein is CAFSSGGFTDTQYF.

The chain links TRBV19 to TRBJ1-3, with a weak D call TRBD1 (5 bases). The CDR3 is 15 amino acids. V was shortened by 6 bases and J by 7 bases, with 19 bases between the two germline ends. CDR1 and CDR2 (germline): LNHDA, SQIVND (reference sequence). CDR3 coding DNA: TGTGCCAGTAGCCTCCGACGGGGGGATCGGAACACCATATATTTT. Its protein product is CASSLRRGDRNTIYF.

This chain links TRBV6-6 with TRBJ2-7, with 8 positions matching TRBD2. This CDR3 is built from 16 residues. Germline-derived CDR1 and CDR2 are MNHNY and SVGAGI (reference sequence). The ends lost 0 bases at V and 0 bases at J; junction bases unmatched: 4. The CDR3 loop is CASSYSWSGSSYEQYF. As DNA, the CDR3 is TGTGCCAGCAGTTACTCTTGGAGCGGGAGCTCCTACGAGCAGTACTTC.

The V and J genes are TRBV9 and TRBJ1-2, with a weak D call TRBD1 (6 bases). The CDR3 runs to 14 residues. CDR1 is SGDLS and CDR2 is YYNGEE in the germline V gene. V gave up 0 bases and J gave up 4 bases, with 10 bases separating them. The CDR3 loop is CASSVGKGVYGYTF. The CDR3 nucleotides are TGTGCCAGCAGCGTAGGGAAGGGGGTCTATGGCTACACCTTC.

V usage is TRBV20-1 and J usage is TRBJ1-2, with D perhaps matching TRBD1 (6 bases). The length of the CDR3 is 11 residues. The V end was cut by 4 bases, the J end by 5 bases, with 8 bases between. The V gene's germline CDR1 is DFQATT and CDR2 SNEGSKA (reference sequence). The CDR3 here is CSATTGYGYTF. The CDR3 coding sequence is TGCAGTGCTACGACAGGTTATGGCTACACCTTC.

This clone was detected a few times. The sample has other DNA sequences that encode this CDR3 too. The chain couples TRBV7-2 to TRBJ1-1, with 7 bases that match TRBD1. The CDR3 is 13 residues long. With 6 bases clipped from V and 5 bases from J, the junction kept 6 bases outside the gene matches. Looked up from germline, CDR1 is SGHTA and CDR2 is FQGNSA. CDR3 sequence: CASSLQGQTEAFF. CDR3 DNA sequence: TGTGCCAGCAGTCTACAGGGGCAGACTGAAGCTTTCTTT.

This clone has just a few counts. The chain joins TRBV3-1 (or the pseudogene TRBV3-2) to TRBJ1-6; D not certain. Per the germline V gene, CDR1 is LGHDT and CDR2 is YNNKEL (reference sequence). V lost 4 bases to trimming and J lost 5 bases, with 15 bases between them. CDR3 length equals 16 residues. CDR3 loop: CASSLRAAGNNSPLHF. The CDR3 region has the DNA TGTGCCAGCAGCCTCCGGGCCGCCGGGAATAATTCACCCCTCCACTTT.

This chain links TRBV5-1 with TRBJ2-1; D ambiguous. Germline CDR1 is SGHRS and CDR2 is YFSETQ. V was cut by 5 bases and J by 1 base, with 13 bases left in between. This CDR3 is 15 amino acids long. CDR3 coding DNA: TGCGCCAGCAGGGTTTACCCCGGGTCCTACAATGAGCAGTTCTTC. Protein product: CASRVYPGSYNEQFF.

V and J are TRBV5-3 and TRBJ1-1; TRBD1 is a possible D gene (6 bases). TRBV5-3 is labeled an ORF, and its function is uncertain. The CDR3 spans 18 residues. V shed 5 bases and J shed 1 base, with 24 bases lying between them. This CDR3 reads CARSFKRTDLLWNTEAFF. CDR3 nucleotides: TGTGCCAGAAGTTTTAAAAGGACAGACCTCCTATGGAACACTGAAGCTTTCTTT.

The chain couples TRBV15 to TRBJ2-1; D is perhaps TRBD2 (5 bases). Deletions cut 0 bases from V and 2 bases from J, with 14 bases between. CDR1 is LNHNV, CDR2 YYDKDF, per germline (reference sequence). The CDR3 covers 17 residues. As DNA, the CDR3 is TGTGCCACCAGCAGAGATCATAGCGCTTATACCTACAATGAGCAGTTCTTC. It translates to CATSRDHSAYTYNEQFF.

The rearrangement joins TRBV5-1 to TRBJ2-1; TRBD2 aligns across 11 bases. V trimming: 4 bases; J trimming: 2 bases; junction bases outside the gene matches: 2. The germline CDR1 and CDR2 sequences are SGHRS and YFSETQ. The CDR3 extends over 15 amino acids. The CDR3 DNA follows: TGCGCCAGCAGCCTGACTAGCGGGGCCTACAATGAGCAGTTCTTC. Its protein product is CASSLTSGAYNEQFF. The full variable domain, completed using reference TRBV5-1 and TRBJ2-1, is KAGVTQTPRYLIKTRGQQVTLSCSPISGHRSVSWYQQTPGQGLQFLFEYFSETQRNKGNFPGRFSGRQFSNSRSEMNVSTLELGDSALYLCASSLTSGAYNEQFFGPGTRLTVL.

This rearrangement joins TRBV6-6 to TRBJ2-1, with 8 positions matching TRBD2. CDR1 MNHNY and CDR2 SVGAGI come from the germline V gene (reference sequence). The length of the CDR3 is 14 residues. The J segment lost 7 bases and the V segment lost 7 bases, leaving 9 bases of the junction unmatched. CDR3 nucleotide sequence: TGTGCCAGCACCCAAGCGGGAGTTATGAATGAGCAGTTCTTC. Its protein product is CASTQAGVMNEQFF.